These 18 T cell receptor beta chains originate from one sample sequenced in a study of shared clonotypes between healthy human individuals. Sequenced by immunoSEQ multiplex PCR; TCRdb stores in-frame clones only, minus some. This table has 400,000 to 600,000 clones, approximately 94% appearing once. The sample comprised naive CD4+ T cells sorted from blood. This sample's subset: CD45RA+ positively selected. The receptors were gathered from a woman in her 30s in good health.

V and J are TRBV7-9 and TRBJ1-3, with a weak D call TRBD1 (6 bases). Germline V lookup: CDR1 SEHNR, CDR2 FQNEAQ (reference sequence). Trimming stripped 3 bases from V and 4 bases from J, with 13 bases between. CDR3 length equals 15 residues. The CDR3 region is CASSFGEQGGNTIYF. The CDR3 nucleotides are TGTGCCAGCAGCTTCGGTGAACAGGGAGGAAACACCATATATTTT.

This clone showed up just once. The chain combines TRBV10-3 with TRBJ2-7; the D gene is possibly TRBD1 (5 bases). Germline CDR1 is ENHRY and CDR2 is SYGVKD. CDR3 size: 13 residues. Trimming removed 2 bases at V and 3 bases at J, with 8 bases between. The CDR3 bases are TGTGCCATCAGTGAGGAAGGGGTCTACGAGCAGTACTTC. Translated, it gives CAISEEGVYEQYF.

The table lists this clone with a count of one. The chain recombines TRBV6-1 with TRBJ2-3; the D call may be TRBD1 or TRBD2 (7 bases each). Germline lookup yields CDR1 MNHNS and CDR2 SASEGT. This CDR3 has 17 amino acids. V was pared by 4 bases and J by 3 bases, with 20 bases between. The CDR3 is CASSVTLAAGGTDTQYF. The CDR3, as DNA: TGTGCCAGCAGTGTGACTCTAGCGGCAGGGGGGACAGATACGCAGTATTTT.

The V and J genes are TRBV19 and TRBJ2-5, with 12 positions matching TRBD1. V lost 1 base, J lost 1 base, and 7 bases stayed unmatched. CDR1 is LNHDA and CDR2 is SQIVND in the germline V gene (reference sequence). This CDR3 spans 18 amino acids. CDR3 DNA: TGTGCCAGTAGTATAGCTGGGACAGGGGGCCGGTCCCAAGAGACCCAGTACTTC. As protein: CASSIAGTGGRSQETQYF. Based on the CDR3 plus reference TRBV19 and TRBJ2-5, the full variable domain is DGGITQSPKYLFRKEGQNVTLSCEQNLNHDAMYWYRQDPGQGLRLIYYSQIVNDFQKGDIAEGYSVSREKKESFPLTVTSAQKNPTAFYLCASSIAGTGGRSQETQYFGPGTRLLVL.

V usage is TRBV7-3 and J usage is TRBJ2-3; 7 bases agree with TRBD1. The CDR3 has 13 amino acids. CDR1 is SGHTA and CDR2 is FQGTGA in the germline V gene. Trimming at V came to 4 bases and at J to 4 bases, leaving 2 bases not matched to a gene. The CDR3 sequence: CASSSGTADTQYF. The CDR3 bases are TGTGCCAGCAGCTCCGGGACAGCAGATACGCAGTATTTT.

The V and J genes are TRBV28 and TRBJ1-2; 7 nucleotides line up with TRBD1. V shed 6 bases and J 4 bases; nucleotides not matched to a gene: 5. The CDR3 covers 13 residues. Germline assignment: CDR1 MDHEN and CDR2 SYDVKM. The CDR3 spells CASRTGTLYGYTF. DNA of the CDR3: TGTGCCAGCAGGACAGGGACCCTCTATGGCTACACCTTC.

The CDR3 coding sequence is TGTGCCAGCAGTGAATCTGTTTCCACAGATACGCAGTATTTT. As protein: CASSESVSTDTQYF. The chain uses TRBV6-4 and TRBJ2-3; D is undetermined. The CDR3 has 14 amino acids. V was shortened by 3 bases and J by 2 bases, with 9 bases between the two germline ends. Looked up from germline, CDR1 is MRHNA and CDR2 is SNTAGT.

As concerns this clone: The sample has other DNA sequences that encode this CDR3 too. The chain combines TRBV7-9 with TRBJ1-2; D not certain. The germline V gene has CDR1 SEHNR and CDR2 FQNEAQ (reference sequence). The CDR3 sequence is 12 residues long. V was pared by 6 bases and J by 7 bases, with 12 bases between. CDR3: CASSSTGFGYTF. The CDR3 nucleotides read TGTGCCAGCAGTTCAACCGGATTTGGCTACACCTTC. The complete variable domain, with remaining parts taken from reference TRBV7-9 and TRBJ1-2, reads DTGVSQNPRHKITKRGQNVTFRCDPISEHNRLYWYRQTLGQGPEFLTYFQNEAQLEKSRLLSDRFSAERPKGSFSTLEIQRTEQGDSAMYLCASSSTGFGYTFGSGTRLTVV.

This clone has just one count. V and J are TRBV5-4 and TRBJ2-1; the match to TRBD2 covers 13 bases. The junction had 11 bases not matched to a gene; V was cut back by 4 bases and J by 7 bases. The CDR3 totals 17 residues. The V gene's germline CDR1 is SGHNT and CDR2 YYREEE (reference sequence). CDR3 nucleotide sequence: TGTGCCAGCAGCAACAAAAAGAGGACTAGCGGGAGAAATGAGCAGTTCTTC. Its protein is CASSNKKRTSGRNEQFF.

The chain has TRBV20-1 and TRBJ2-7; no clear D. CDR1 is DFQATT and CDR2 is SNEGSKA in the germline V gene (reference sequence). Trimming pared 0 bases from V and 4 bases from J, leaving 1 base between. The CDR3 extends over 10 amino acids. The CDR3 DNA reads TGCAGTGCTAGAGATTACGAGCAGTACTTC. Translated, it gives CSARDYEQYF.

This clone appeared a few times. The genes are TRBV19 and TRBJ2-7, with D perhaps TRBD1 or TRBD2 (5 bases each). Trimming removed 6 bases from V and 0 bases from J, with 12 bases in between. CDR1 is LNHDA, CDR2 SQIVND, per germline (reference sequence). This CDR3 spans 14 amino acids. The CDR3 here is CASSPPGTSYEQYF. CDR3 DNA sequence: TGTGCCAGTAGCCCGCCCGGGACCTCCTACGAGCAGTACTTC. Full variable domain (missing parts from reference TRBV19 and TRBJ2-7): DGGITQSPKYLFRKEGQNVTLSCEQNLNHDAMYWYRQDPGQGLRLIYYSQIVNDFQKGDIAEGYSVSREKKESFPLTVTSAQKNPTAFYLCASSPPGTSYEQYFGPGTRLTVT.

This clone has only one observation. The CDR3 bases are TGTGCCAGCAGTTCCGGACAGACGAACACTGAAGCTTTCTTT. Protein sequence: CASSSGQTNTEAFF. The chain has TRBV28 and TRBJ1-1; possibly TRBD1 for D (6 bases). Germline loops: CDR1 MDHEN, CDR2 SYDVKM. V gave up 4 bases and J gave up 1 base, with 10 bases separating them. The CDR3 is 14 residues long.

The chain combines TRBV5-6 with TRBJ2-5; possibly TRBD2 for D (6 bases). The CDR3 loop spans 14 amino acids. Between the trimmed V and J ends, which lost 4 bases and 5 bases, there was a span of 15 bases. Germline-derived CDR1 and CDR2 are SGHDT and YYEEEE. The CDR3 loop reads CASSRSGTLETQYF. In nucleotides, the CDR3 is TGTGCCAGCAGCCGGAGTGGGACTCTGGAGACCCAGTACTTC.

The chain links TRBV10-1 to TRBJ2-7; D call uncertain. The germline V gene encodes CDR1 WNHNN and CDR2 SYGVQD (reference sequence). The CDR3 has 13 residues. Trimming stripped 3 bases from V and 6 bases from J, with 12 bases between. The DNA of the CDR3 is TGCGCCAGCAGTGAACGGCTAGTAGGCGAGCAGTACTTC. This codes for CASSERLVGEQYF.

The CDR3 region is CASSLANRIYEQYF. In nucleotides, the CDR3 is TGCGCCAGCAGCTTGGCCAACAGGATCTACGAGCAGTACTTC. The chain uses TRBV5-1 and TRBJ2-7; a possible D gene is TRBD1 (5 bases). In germline, CDR1 is SGHRS, CDR2 YFSETQ. The CDR3 totals 14 residues. V was shortened by 0 bases and J by 3 bases, with 10 bases between the two germline ends.

The chain is built from TRBV5-1 and TRBJ2-5, with 10 bases aligning to TRBD2. CDR3 length: 15 amino acids. V shed 4 bases and J 4 bases; nucleotides not matched to a gene: 7. Germline lookup yields CDR1 SGHRS and CDR2 YFSETQ. This chain's CDR3 is CASSAGLAVGETQYF. The CDR3 DNA reads as TGCGCCAGCAGCGCCGGACTAGCGGTTGGAGAGACCCAGTACTTC. The complete variable domain, with remaining parts taken from reference TRBV5-1 and TRBJ2-5, reads KAGVTQTPRYLIKTRGQQVTLSCSPISGHRSVSWYQQTPGQGLQFLFEYFSETQRNKGNFPGRFSGRQFSNSRSEMNVSTLELGDSALYLCASSAGLAVGETQYFGPGTRLLVL.

The chain recombines TRBV19 with TRBJ1-5; tentative D call: TRBD1 (6 bases). Deletions cut 5 bases from V and 0 bases from J, with 23 bases between. CDR3 length: 19 amino acids. In germline, CDR1 is LNHDA, CDR2 SQIVND (reference sequence). The CDR3 loop is CASSAAGTLGAYSNQPQHF. The CDR3 nucleotides are TGTGCCAGTAGTGCGGCCGGGACACTCGGGGCTTATAGCAATCAGCCCCAGCATTTT. Using reference TRBV19 and TRBJ1-5 for the parts outside the CDR3, the full variable domain is DGGITQSPKYLFRKEGQNVTLSCEQNLNHDAMYWYRQDPGQGLRLIYYSQIVNDFQKGDIAEGYSVSREKKESFPLTVTSAQKNPTAFYLCASSAAGTLGAYSNQPQHFGDGTRLSIL.

The V call is TRBV6-4, the J call TRBJ2-1; D call uncertain. This CDR3 contains 14 residues. Trimming removed 3 bases at V and 6 bases at J, with 12 bases between. The germline gives CDR1 MRHNA, CDR2 SNTAGT. The DNA of the CDR3 is TGTGCCAGCAGTGAAGAGTATTACCTCAATGAGCAGTTCTTC. Translation gives CASSEEYYLNEQFF.